This record concerns one TCR beta chain sequence. Its antigen is undetermined. From germline, CDR1 is MNHEY and CDR2 SMNVEV (reference sequence). V lost 1 base to trimming and J lost 4 bases, with 11 bases between them. The CDR3 is 14 residues long. This entry is derived from a study of cytomegalovirus exposure and HLA in healthy donors. The overall study: Approximately 180 million T cells yielded under 130 million unique TCR beta sequences in earlier analysis.

The study ran its PCR with 60 Vbeta and 13 Jbeta primers. Study processing details: There were around 78 million unique TCR beta chains by a later count, and some 12 million of them were shared. Sequencing was performed with immunoSEQ multiplex PCR; in TCRdb, only in-frame clones are kept and a portion is missing. V and J calls and clone size follow that table, whereas D and trimming were derived from the DNA. The table has about 90,000 clones, approximately 65% seen once. Findings of the study overall: Immune exposure data for these donors was limited to CMV serostatus. Per a later analysis, 15,000 to 20,000 TCR beta sequences showed association with HLA alleles at 0.05 false discovery rate.

The chain employs TRBV27 and TRBJ2-7, with D tentatively TRBD1 (6 bases). The TCR sequence derives from a young man in good health and CMV-seronegative. The sequencing sample was made of PBMCs. The CDR3 here is CASSLLGRGYEQYF. Here the CDR3 DNA reads TGTGCCAGCAGTTTATTGGGCAGGGGATACGAGCAGTACTTC.